The T cell receptor (beta chain) described here comes from a study of control samples from healthy donors and cancer patients. The data were produced by immunoSEQ multiplex PCR, yet TCRdb's version contains in-frame clones alone and is incomplete. The sample consists of 190,000 or so clones, about 93% of them appearing once. The V gene's germline CDR1 is SGHTA and CDR2 FQGTGA. The trim removed 5 bases at V and 8 bases at J, leaving 12 bases unmatched. The CDR3 length is 16 residues. The sample was blood. This sequence joins TRBV7-3 and TRBJ2-1; TRBD2 aligns across 10 bases. The origin of this receptor is a man aged 18 to 29 in good health. As DNA, the CDR3 is TGTGCCAGCAGCCGCACAGGTGGACTAGCGGTTTATGAGCAGTTCTTC. It encodes CASSRTGGLAVYEQFF.